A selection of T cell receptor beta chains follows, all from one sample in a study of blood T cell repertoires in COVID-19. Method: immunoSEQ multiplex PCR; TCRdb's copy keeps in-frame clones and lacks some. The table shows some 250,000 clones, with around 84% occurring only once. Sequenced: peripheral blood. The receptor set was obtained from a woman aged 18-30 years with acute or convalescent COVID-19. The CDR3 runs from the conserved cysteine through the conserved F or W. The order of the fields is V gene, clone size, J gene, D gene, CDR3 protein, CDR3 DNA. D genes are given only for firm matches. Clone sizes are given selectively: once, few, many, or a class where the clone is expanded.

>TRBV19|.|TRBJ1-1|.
CASSLSGLNTEAFF
TGTGCCAGTAGTCTGTCAGGTCTGAACACTGAAGCTTTCTTT
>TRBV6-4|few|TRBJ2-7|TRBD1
CASKRAPRTGGYEQYF
TGTGCCAGCAAACGGGCCCCCAGGACAGGGGGTTACGAGCAGTACTTC
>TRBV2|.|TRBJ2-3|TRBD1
CASRRQGSSTDTQYF
TGTGCCAGCAGACGACAGGGGTCTAGCACAGATACGCAGTATTTT
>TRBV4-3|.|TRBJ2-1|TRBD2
CASSQDLRLAGNNEQFF
TGCGCCAGCAGCCAAGATCTCCGACTAGCGGGCAACAATGAGCAGTTCTTC
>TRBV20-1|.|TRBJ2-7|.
CSASGGQFGEQYF
TGCAGTGCTAGTGGGGGCCAGTTCGGCGAGCAGTACTTC
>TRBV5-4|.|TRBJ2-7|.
CASSLRAGQLYEQYF
TGTGCCAGCAGCTTGAGGGCAGGGCAACTCTACGAGCAGTACTTC
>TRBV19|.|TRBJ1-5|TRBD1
CASTRTGVQPQHF
TGTGCCAGTACCCGGACAGGGGTTCAGCCCCAGCATTTT
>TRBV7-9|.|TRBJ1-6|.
CASSLAQGNNSPLHF
TGTGCCAGCAGCTTAGCGCAGGGAAATAATTCACCCCTCCACTTT
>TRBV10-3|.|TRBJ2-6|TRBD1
CAIRAGQGASGANVLTF
TGTGCCATCAGGGCGGGACAGGGGGCGTCCGGGGCCAACGTCCTGACTTTC
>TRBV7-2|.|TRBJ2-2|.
CASSPLNANTGELFF
TGTGCCAGCAGCCCTCTAAACGCGAACACCGGGGAGCTGTTTTTT
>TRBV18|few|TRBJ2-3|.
CASSPVSTDTQYF
TGTGCCAGCTCACCTGTCTCCACAGATACGCAGTATTTT
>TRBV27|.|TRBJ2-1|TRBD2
CASSLAGAPNEQFF
TGTGCCAGCAGTTTAGCGGGAGCCCCCAATGAGCAGTTCTTC
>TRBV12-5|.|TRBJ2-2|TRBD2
CASTSEREGLAGELFF
TGTGCTAGTACCTCCGAGCGGGAGGGCTTGGCCGGGGAGCTGTTTTTT
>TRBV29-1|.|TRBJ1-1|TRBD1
CSVEGDRGNTEAFF
TGCAGCGTTGAGGGGGACAGGGGGAACACTGAAGCTTTCTTT
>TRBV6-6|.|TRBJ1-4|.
CATSRDRSHEKLFF
TGTGCCACCTCTCGAGACAGGTCCCATGAAAAACTGTTTTTT
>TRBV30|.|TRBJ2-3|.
CAWSVRLLGRTDTQYF
TGTGCCTGGAGTGTACGCCTACTAGGACGCACAGATACGCAGTATTTT
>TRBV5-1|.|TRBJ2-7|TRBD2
CASSLVGGRASYEQYF
TGCGCCAGCAGCTTGGTCGGCGGGAGGGCCTCCTACGAGCAGTACTTC
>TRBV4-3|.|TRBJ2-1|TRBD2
CASSPELASYNEQFF
TGCGCCAGCAGCCCCGAACTAGCGAGCTACAATGAGCAGTTCTTC
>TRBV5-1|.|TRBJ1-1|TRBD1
CASSPRGRGEAFF
TGCGCCAGCAGCCCAAGGGGGCGAGGTGAAGCTTTCTTT
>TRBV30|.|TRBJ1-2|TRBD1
CAWSGRQGGFSSYTF
TGTGCCTGGAGTGGACGACAGGGTGGGTTCAGTAGCTACACCTTC
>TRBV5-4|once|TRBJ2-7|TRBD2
CASSLWGGNPYEQYF
TGTGCCAGCAGCTTGTGGGGGGGTAATCCCTACGAGCAGTACTTC
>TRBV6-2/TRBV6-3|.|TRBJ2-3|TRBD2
CASSYSLGLVSADTQYF
TGTGCCAGCAGTTACTCTCTAGGACTAGTGTCGGCAGATACGCAGTATTTT
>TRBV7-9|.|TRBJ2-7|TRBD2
CASSPTSGLLYEQYF
TGTGCCAGCAGCCCCACTAGCGGGCTGTTATACGAGCAGTACTTC
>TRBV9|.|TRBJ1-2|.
CASSVGTSYGYTF
TGTGCCAGCAGCGTAGGGACTTCCTATGGCTACACCTTC
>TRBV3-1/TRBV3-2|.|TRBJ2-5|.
CASSLDIGQIGETQYF
TGTGCCAGCAGCCTAGATATCGGACAGATAGGGGAGACCCAGTACTTC
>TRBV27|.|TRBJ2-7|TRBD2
CASSFRTSGGSSYEQYF
TGTGCCAGCAGTTTCCGCACTAGCGGGGGTAGCTCCTACGAGCAGTACTTC